The next 15 T cell receptor beta chains were all read from a single sample in a study of memory CD4+ T cells and cytomegalovirus serostatus. Profiled with immunoSEQ multiplex PCR; TCRdb holds only in-frame clones, not every one. The sample contains under 80,000 clones, 80% to 85% of which appear only once. The sort gate was single viable CD3+CD4+CD8-CD45RO+ cells for memory CD4+ T cells. Sequenced material: memory CD4+ T cells from blood. The receptors come from an adult in good health and CMV-seronegative.

The chain links TRBV5-4 to TRBJ1-4; D unclear. This CDR3 is 14 amino acids long. V lost 6 bases and J 0 bases, leaving 9 bases between the germline ends. CDR1 is SGHNT, CDR2 YYREEE, per germline (reference sequence). The CDR3 region is CASTRAATNEKLFF. The CDR3 nucleotides read TGTGCCAGCACCAGAGCGGCAACTAATGAAAAACTGTTTTTT.

The chain employs TRBV5-4 and TRBJ2-7; D call uncertain. Trimming shortened V by 4 bases and J by 1 base, and 6 bases separated the two germline ends. CDR1 and CDR2 from the germline V gene are SGHNT and YYREEE (reference sequence). The CDR3 length is 12 residues. The CDR3 region is CASSRESYEQYF. The CDR3 DNA follows: TGTGCCAGCAGCCGCGAATCCTACGAGCAGTACTTC.

The CDR3 loop reads CASSLKAGSTYNEQFF. CDR3 coding DNA: TGTGCCAGCAGCTTAAAGGCGGGCTCAACCTACAATGAGCAGTTCTTC. The chain carries TRBV7-2 and TRBJ2-1; TRBD2 might be the D (5 bases). The CDR3 runs 16 residues. Per the germline V gene, CDR1 is SGHTA and CDR2 is FQGNSA. The V end lost 2 bases, the J end lost 2 bases, and 13 bases lay between the germline ends.

The gene calls are TRBV19 and TRBJ2-3; D might be TRBD1 (5 bases). V lost 0 bases, J lost 2 bases, and 12 bases lay in between. CDR1 and CDR2 (germline): LNHDA, SQIVND (reference sequence). The CDR3 has 16 residues. CDR3 nucleotide sequence: TGTGCCAGTAGTATAGAAGGGGCCATCTCCACAGATACGCAGTATTTT. It codes for CASSIEGAISTDTQYF.

This chain connects TRBV6-1 to TRBJ1-4; possibly TRBD1 for D (6 bases). Trimming took off 6 bases at V and 1 base at J, with 18 bases between the two ends. This CDR3 has 17 amino acids. Germline CDR1 and CDR2: MNHNS and SASEGT. The CDR3 DNA reads as TGTGCCAGCAGGGAATATGATAGGGGGGGAACTAATGAAAAACTGTTTTTT. Its protein product is CASREYDRGGTNEKLFF.

The chain couples TRBV19 to TRBJ1-4, with 7 bases matching TRBD1. J gave up 5 bases and V 5 bases, and 5 bases lay outside the gene matches. Per the germline V gene, CDR1 is LNHDA and CDR2 is SQIVND (reference sequence). The CDR3 is 14 amino acids. Here the CDR3 reads CASSPTGVNEKLFF. CDR3 nucleotides: TGTGCCAGTAGTCCCACAGGGGTAAATGAAAAACTGTTTTTT.

The chain uses TRBV28 and TRBJ2-5; weak D call: TRBD2 (5 bases). The J call may be incorrect, as the DNA end agrees better with TRBJ2-7. The germline V gene encodes CDR1 MDHEN and CDR2 SYDVKM. The CDR3 length is 14 residues. The CDR3 sequence: CASRSGLSPYEQYF. The CDR3 region has the DNA TGTGCCAGCAGGTCGGGATTGTCTCCCTACGAGCAGTACTTC.

The chain is built from TRBV11-1 and TRBJ1-1; D gene uncertain. V dropped 4 bases and J dropped 0 bases, with 6 bases sitting between them. The length of the CDR3 is 13 residues. Germline V lookup: CDR1 SGHAT, CDR2 FQDESV (reference sequence). The CDR3 is CASSSGMNTEAFF. The CDR3 DNA reads as TGTGCCAGCAGCTCAGGAATGAACACTGAAGCTTTCTTT.

This clone has a single count. The chain couples TRBV27 to TRBJ1-4, with D maybe TRBD1 (6 bases). Germline CDR1 and CDR2: MNHEY and SMNVEV (reference sequence). Trimming removed 1 base from V and 5 bases from J, with 26 bases in between. The CDR3 consists of 20 residues. The CDR3 DNA reads TGTGCCAGCAGTTTATTCCCCCTACAGGGAATGCTAGATCGGAATGAAAAACTGTTTTTT. Translating it yields CASSLFPLQGMLDRNEKLFF.

This chain uses TRBV10-2 with TRBJ1-2, with D maybe TRBD1 (6 bases). The germline V gene has CDR1 WSHSY and CDR2 SAAADI. V dropped 6 bases and J dropped 8 bases, with 16 bases sitting between them. This CDR3 contains 13 residues. For the CDR3, the DNA is TGCGCCAGCAGCAACGATTTCAGGGGAGGCTACACCTTC. Translating it yields CASSNDFRGGYTF.

The chain carries TRBV2 and TRBJ2-5, with a weak D call TRBD1 (6 bases). The CDR3 runs 14 residues. V lost 6 bases and J lost 2, with 13 bases in between. From germline, CDR1 is SNHLY and CDR2 FYNNEI. The CDR3 loop is CASRVTGIQETQYF. The CDR3 DNA follows: TGTGCCAGCAGAGTTACAGGGATTCAAGAGACCCAGTACTTC.

The J gene is TRBJ2-1, the V gene TRBV20-1; tentatively, D is TRBD2 (5 bases). Trimming took 5 bases from V and 9 from J, leaving 8 bases between them. The CDR3 length is 10 residues. Germline CDR1 DFQATT, CDR2 SNEGSKA (reference sequence). The CDR3 sequence: CSAPLAEQFF. The CDR3 DNA reads TGCAGTGCTCCCCTAGCTGAGCAGTTCTTC.

The chain carries TRBV9 and TRBJ2-1; TRBD2 might be the D (6 bases). The CDR3 loop spans 14 amino acids. Germline-derived CDR1 and CDR2 are SGDLS and YYNGEE. V gave up 0 bases and J gave up 5 bases, with 9 bases separating them. DNA for the CDR3: TGTGCCAGCAGCGTAGAAATAGCGGACAATGAGCAGTTCTTC. This codes for CASSVEIADNEQFF.

The gene calls are TRBV2 and TRBJ1-3; maybe TRBD1 (5 bases). The CDR3 covers 14 residues. Trimming removed 9 bases at V and 4 bases at J, with 16 bases between. Germline assignment: CDR1 SNHLY and CDR2 FYNNEI. The CDR3 sequence: CASTGPLSGNTIYF. DNA of the CDR3: TGTGCCAGTACAGGACCCTTGAGCGGAAACACCATATATTTT.

Here the CDR3 reads CASSEPGEVRYNSPLHF. The CDR3 bases are TGTGCCAGCAGTGAACCGGGTGAAGTGAGATATAATTCACCCCTCCACTTT. The chain links TRBV6-1 to TRBJ1-6; D uncertain. The CDR3 is 17 amino acids. CDR1 and CDR2 (germline): MNHNS, SASEGT. Trimming stripped 2 bases from V and 4 bases from J, with 15 bases between.